The sample holds many counts of the clone carrying this T cell receptor (beta chain). Time point described: pre-sensitization, week 0. As for treatment: therapeutic diphenylcyclopropenone sensitization with weekly scalp DPC. Total RNA came from unfractionated whole blood. The donor pool consisted of alopecia patients aged 18 to 70 years, considered suitable for DPC. TCRdb reprocessed the RACE reads via MiXCR and lists one record per CDR3 protein. The sample lists tens of thousands of distinct CDR3 sequences, 9.5% to 10% occurring once. The data were obtained in a study of human T cells and chemical hapten exposure. Germline values: CDR1 DFQATT, CDR2 SNEGSKA (reference sequence). Trimming at V came to 3 bases and at J to 6 bases, leaving 6 bases not matched to a gene. CDR3 size: 14 residues.

This receptor was taken from a woman aged 30 to 39 with alopecia areata. Some clones in this sample may be carry-over from other donors' samples. The sequencing here drew on whole blood, taken in connection with sensitization to the hapten diphenylcyclopropenone (DPC). V and J are TRBV20-1 and TRBJ2-3, with 10 positions matching TRBD2. CDR3 sequence: CSASKASGGDTQYF. DNA for the CDR3: TGCAGTGCTAGTAAGGCTAGCGGGGGTGATACGCAGTATTTT.